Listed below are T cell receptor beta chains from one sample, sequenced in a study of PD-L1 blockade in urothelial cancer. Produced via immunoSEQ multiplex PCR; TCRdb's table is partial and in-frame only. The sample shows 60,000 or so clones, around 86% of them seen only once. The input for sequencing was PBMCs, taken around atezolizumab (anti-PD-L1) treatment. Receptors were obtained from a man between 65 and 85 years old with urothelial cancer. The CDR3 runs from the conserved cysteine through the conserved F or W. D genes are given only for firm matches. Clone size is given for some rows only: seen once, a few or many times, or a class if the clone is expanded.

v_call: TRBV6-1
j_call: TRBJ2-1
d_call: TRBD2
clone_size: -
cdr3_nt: TGTGCCAGCAGTGAATATGATACCTCTAGCGGGAAGAATGAGCAGTTCTTC
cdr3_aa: CASSEYDTSSGKNEQFF

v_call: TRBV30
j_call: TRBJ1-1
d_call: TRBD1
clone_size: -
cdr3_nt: TGTGCCTGGACCGCCCCAGGGGGCTACACTGAAGCTTTCTTT
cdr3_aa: CAWTAPGGYTEAFF

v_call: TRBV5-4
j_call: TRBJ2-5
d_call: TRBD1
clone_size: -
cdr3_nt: TGTGCCAGCCGACTCGACAGGGGTATAGAGACCCAGTACTTC
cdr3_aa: CASRLDRGIETQYF

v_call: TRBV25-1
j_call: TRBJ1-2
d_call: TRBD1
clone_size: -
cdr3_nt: TGTGCCAGCAGTAACCCGACAGGGGTAAGAGGCTACACCTTC
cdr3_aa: CASSNPTGVRGYTF

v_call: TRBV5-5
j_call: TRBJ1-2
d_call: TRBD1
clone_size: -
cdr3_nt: TGTGCCAGCAGCCGCTGGGACAGGGAGCCTGGTGGCTACACCTTC
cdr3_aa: CASSRWDREPGGYTF

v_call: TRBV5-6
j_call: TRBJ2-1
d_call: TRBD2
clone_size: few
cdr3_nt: TGTGCCAGCAGCCCGACCCCGGGACTAGCGGGATACCAGGGTGAGCAGTTCTTC
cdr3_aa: CASSPTPGLAGYQGEQFF

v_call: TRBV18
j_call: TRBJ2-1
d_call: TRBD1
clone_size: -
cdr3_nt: TGTGCCAGCTCACCCCCTACGGGACAGGGCAATGAGCAGTTCTTC
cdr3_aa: CASSPPTGQGNEQFF

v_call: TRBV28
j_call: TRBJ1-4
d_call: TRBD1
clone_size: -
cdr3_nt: TGTGCCAGCGGGACAGGGAATGAAAAACTGTTTTTT
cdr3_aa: CASGTGNEKLFF

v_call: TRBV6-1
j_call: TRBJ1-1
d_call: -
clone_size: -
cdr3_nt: TGTGCCAGCACTAGGCCCGAGCGAGGCACTGAAGCTTTCTTT
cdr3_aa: CASTRPERGTEAFF

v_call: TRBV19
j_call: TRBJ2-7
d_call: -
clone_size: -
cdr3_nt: TGTGCCAGTAGTCTAGCCGGGAAAATCTCCGAGCAGTACTTC
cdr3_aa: CASSLAGKISEQYF

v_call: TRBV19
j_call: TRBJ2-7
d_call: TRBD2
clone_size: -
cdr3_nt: TGTGCCAGTAGTTTGCGGGAGGAACCCTCCTACGAGCAGTACTTC
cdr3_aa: CASSLREEPSYEQYF

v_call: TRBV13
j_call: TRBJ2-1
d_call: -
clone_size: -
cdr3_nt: TGTGCCAGCACCGACCTGAGCGGTTCTTGGGATGAGCAGTTCTTC
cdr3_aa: CASTDLSGSWDEQFF

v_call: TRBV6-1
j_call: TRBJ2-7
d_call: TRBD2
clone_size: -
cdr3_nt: TGTGCCAGCAGTGAAGCACGACTAGCGGGGCGGGGCGAGCAGTACTTC
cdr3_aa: CASSEARLAGRGEQYF

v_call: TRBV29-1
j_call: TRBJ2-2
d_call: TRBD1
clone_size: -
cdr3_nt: TGCAGCGTGGTGGACAGGGGGGCAACCGGGGAGCTGTTTTTT
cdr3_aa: CSVVDRGATGELFF

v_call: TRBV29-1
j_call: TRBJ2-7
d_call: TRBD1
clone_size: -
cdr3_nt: TGCAGCGTTTCGATACAGGGGGACGAGCAGTACTTC
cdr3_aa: CSVSIQGDEQYF

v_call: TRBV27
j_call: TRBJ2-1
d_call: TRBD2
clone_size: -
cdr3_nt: TGTGCCAGCCACCTAGCGGGAGGGAATAATGAGCAGTTCTTC
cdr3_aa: CASHLAGGNNEQFF

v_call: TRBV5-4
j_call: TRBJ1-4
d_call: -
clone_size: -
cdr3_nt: TGTGCCAGCAGCCCCGCGGGGAGTGCAACTAATGAAAAACTGTTTTTT
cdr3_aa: CASSPAGSATNEKLFF

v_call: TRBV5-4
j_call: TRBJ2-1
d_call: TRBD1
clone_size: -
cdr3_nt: TGTGCCAGCAGCGCTACAGGGGGAGAGCAGTTCTTC
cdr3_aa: CASSATGGEQFF

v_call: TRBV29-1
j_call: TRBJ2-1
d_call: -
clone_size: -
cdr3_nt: TGCAGCGTTGGATGGTCAGGGGTAAGGTACAATGAGCAGTTCTTC
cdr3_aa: CSVGWSGVRYNEQFF

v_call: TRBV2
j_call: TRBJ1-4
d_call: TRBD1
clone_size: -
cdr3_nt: TGTGCCAGCAGTGAAGCCGGACAGGGAAATGAAAAACTGTTTTTT
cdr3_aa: CASSEAGQGNEKLFF

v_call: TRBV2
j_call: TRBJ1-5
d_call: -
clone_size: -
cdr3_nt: TGTGCCAGCAGTGAGCCGCCTCAGGGACAGCCCCAGCATTTT
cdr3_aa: CASSEPPQGQPQHF

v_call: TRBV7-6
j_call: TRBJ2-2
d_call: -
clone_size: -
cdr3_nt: TGTGCCAGCAGCTCGGACACCGGGGAGCTGTTTTTT
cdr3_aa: CASSSDTGELFF

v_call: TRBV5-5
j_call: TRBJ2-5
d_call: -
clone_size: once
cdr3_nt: TGTGCCAGCAGCTTTCCGGCAAGGACAGTTGATTCTGAGACCCAGTACTTC
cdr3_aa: CASSFPARTVDSETQYF

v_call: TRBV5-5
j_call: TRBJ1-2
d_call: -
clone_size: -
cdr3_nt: TGTGCCAGCAGCCCCGGGGACATCTATGGCTACACCTTC
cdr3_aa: CASSPGDIYGYTF

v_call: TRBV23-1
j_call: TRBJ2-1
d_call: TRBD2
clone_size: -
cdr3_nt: TGCGCCAGCAGTCAGAAGGCGGGAGGATTCTACAATGAGCAGTTCTTC
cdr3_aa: CASSQKAGGFYNEQFF

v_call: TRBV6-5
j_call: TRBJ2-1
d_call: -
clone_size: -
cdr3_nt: TGTGCCAGCAGTTTAGCAGGGGGGAGCTCCTACAATGAGCAGTTCTTC
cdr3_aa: CASSLAGGSSYNEQFF

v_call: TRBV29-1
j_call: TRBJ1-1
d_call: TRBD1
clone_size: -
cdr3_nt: TGCAGCGTTGAAGTCGGACAGGGCACTGAAGCTTTCTTT
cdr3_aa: CSVEVGQGTEAFF

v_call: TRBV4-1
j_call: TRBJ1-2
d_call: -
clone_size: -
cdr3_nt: TGCGCCAGCAGCCAAGAACACCGGGGGGCGAGCGGCTATGGCTACACCTTC
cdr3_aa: CASSQEHRGASGYGYTF

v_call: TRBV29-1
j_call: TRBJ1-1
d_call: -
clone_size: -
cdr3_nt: TGCAGCGTTGATGGGGCTCATTTGGCTTTCTTT
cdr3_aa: CSVDGAHLAFF

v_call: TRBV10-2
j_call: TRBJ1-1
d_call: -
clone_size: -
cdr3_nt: TGCGCCAGCAGTGAAACAGGGACGAACACTGAAGCTTTCTTT
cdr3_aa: CASSETGTNTEAFF

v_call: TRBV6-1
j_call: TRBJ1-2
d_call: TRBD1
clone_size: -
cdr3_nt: TGTGCCAGCAGAGTCACAGGGGGGCCGGTCGATGGCTACACCTTC
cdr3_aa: CASRVTGGPVDGYTF

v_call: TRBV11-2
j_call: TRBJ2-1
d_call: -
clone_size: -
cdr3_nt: TGTGCCAGCAGCTTAGATTGGACTTACAATGAGCAGTTCTTC
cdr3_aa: CASSLDWTYNEQFF